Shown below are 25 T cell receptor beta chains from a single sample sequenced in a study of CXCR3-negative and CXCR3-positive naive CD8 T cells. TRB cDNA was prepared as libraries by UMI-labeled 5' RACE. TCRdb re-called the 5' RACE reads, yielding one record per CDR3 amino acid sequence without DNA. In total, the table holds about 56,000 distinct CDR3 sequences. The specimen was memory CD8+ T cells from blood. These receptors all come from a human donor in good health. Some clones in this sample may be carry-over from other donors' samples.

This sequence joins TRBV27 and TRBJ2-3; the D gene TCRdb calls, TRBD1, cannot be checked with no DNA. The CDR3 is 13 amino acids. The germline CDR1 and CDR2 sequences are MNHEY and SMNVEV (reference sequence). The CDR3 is CASSGQGSDTQYF.

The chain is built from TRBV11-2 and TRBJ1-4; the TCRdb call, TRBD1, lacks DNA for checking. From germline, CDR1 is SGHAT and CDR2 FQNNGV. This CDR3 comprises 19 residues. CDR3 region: CASSRAGTAPRGPNEKLFF.

This chain's CDR3 is CASSETALAAYEQYF. The genes are TRBV2 and TRBJ2-7; TCRdb picks TRBD1, but there is no DNA to check that call. The V gene's germline CDR1 is SNHLY and CDR2 FYNNEI. The CDR3 runs 15 residues. Supplemented by reference TRBV2 and TRBJ2-7, the full variable domain reads EPEVTQTPSHQVTQMGQEVILRCVPISNHLYFYWYRQILGQKVEFLVSFYNNEISEKSEIFDDQFSVERPDGSNFTLKIRSTKLEDSAMYFCASSETALAAYEQYFGPGTRLTVT.

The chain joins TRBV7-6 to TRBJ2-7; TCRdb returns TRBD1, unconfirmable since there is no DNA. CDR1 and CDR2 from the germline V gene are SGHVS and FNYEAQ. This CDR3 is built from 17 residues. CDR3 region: CASSLELRGQGAGEQYF.

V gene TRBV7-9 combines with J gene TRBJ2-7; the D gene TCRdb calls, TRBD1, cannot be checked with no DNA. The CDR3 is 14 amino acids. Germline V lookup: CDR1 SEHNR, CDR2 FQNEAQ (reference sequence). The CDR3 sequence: CASSSPGTSYEQYF.

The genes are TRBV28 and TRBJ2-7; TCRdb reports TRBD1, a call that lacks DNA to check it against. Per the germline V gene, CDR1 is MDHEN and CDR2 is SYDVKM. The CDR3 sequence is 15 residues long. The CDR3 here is CASSGRQGWPYEQYF.

The CDR3 here is CSAQSPSQETQYF. The chain joins TRBV29-1 to TRBJ2-5; TCRdb outputs TRBD1, but without DNA this stays unchecked. Germline V lookup: CDR1 SQVTM, CDR2 ANQGSEA. The CDR3 is 13 residues long.

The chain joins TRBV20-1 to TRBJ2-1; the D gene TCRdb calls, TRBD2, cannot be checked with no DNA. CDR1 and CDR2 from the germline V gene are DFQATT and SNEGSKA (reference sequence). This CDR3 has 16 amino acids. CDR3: CSARVPPGDYGRWQFF.

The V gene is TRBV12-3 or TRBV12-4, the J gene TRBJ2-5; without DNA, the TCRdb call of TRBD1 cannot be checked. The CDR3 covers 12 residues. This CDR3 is CASKGQAFGQYF.

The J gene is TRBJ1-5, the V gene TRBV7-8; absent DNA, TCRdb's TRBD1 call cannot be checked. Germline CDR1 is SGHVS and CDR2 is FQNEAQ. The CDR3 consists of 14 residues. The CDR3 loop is CASSTGHLNQPQHF.

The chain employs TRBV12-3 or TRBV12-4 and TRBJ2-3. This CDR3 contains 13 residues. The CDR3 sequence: CASSLLGADTQYF.

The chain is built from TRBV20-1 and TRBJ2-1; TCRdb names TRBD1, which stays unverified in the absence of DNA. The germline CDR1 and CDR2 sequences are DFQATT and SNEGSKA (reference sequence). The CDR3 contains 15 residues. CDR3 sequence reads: CSAPEAGRSYNEQFF.

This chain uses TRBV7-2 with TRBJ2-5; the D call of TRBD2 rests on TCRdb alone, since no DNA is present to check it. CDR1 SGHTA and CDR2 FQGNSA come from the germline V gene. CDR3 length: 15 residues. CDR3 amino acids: CASSLLGGGEETQYF.

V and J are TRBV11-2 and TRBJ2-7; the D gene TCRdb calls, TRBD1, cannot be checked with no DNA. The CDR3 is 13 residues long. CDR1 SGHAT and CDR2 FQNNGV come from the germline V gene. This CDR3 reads CASSLMRGWEQYF.

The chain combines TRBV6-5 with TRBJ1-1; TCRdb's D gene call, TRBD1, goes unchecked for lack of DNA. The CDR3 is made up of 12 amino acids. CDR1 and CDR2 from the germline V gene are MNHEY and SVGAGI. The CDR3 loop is CASSYSGAEAFF.

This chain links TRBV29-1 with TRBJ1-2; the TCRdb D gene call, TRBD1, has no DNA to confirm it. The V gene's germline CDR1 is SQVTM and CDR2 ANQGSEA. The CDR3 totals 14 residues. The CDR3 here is CSVEDRQQGYGYTF.

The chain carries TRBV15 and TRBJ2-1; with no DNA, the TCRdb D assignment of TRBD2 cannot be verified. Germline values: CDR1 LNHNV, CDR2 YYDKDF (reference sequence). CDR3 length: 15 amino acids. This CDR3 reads CATSRASGTYNEQFF.

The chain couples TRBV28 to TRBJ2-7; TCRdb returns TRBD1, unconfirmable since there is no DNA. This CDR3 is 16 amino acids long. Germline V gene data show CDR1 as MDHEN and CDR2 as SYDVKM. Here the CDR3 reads CASSPRFLRGFYEQYF.

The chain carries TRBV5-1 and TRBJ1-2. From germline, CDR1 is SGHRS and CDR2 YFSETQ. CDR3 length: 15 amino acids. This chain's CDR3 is CASSLASGFNTGYTF.

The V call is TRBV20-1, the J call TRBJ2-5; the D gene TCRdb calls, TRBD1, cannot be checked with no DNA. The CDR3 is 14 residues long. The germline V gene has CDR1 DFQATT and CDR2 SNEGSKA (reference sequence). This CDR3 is CSAERGGFEETQYF.

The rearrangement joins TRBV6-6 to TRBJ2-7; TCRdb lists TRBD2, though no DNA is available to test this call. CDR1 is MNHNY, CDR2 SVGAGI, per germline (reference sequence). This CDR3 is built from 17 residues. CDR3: CASTSGLSPSWPYEQYF.

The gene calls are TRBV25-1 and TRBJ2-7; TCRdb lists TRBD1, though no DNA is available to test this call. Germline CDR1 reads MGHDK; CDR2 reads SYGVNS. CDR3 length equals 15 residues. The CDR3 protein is CASSDADRVAYEQYF.

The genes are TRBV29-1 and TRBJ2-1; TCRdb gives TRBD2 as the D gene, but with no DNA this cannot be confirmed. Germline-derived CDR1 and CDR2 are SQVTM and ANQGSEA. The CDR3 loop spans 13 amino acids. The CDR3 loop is CSEEGTTNNEQFF.

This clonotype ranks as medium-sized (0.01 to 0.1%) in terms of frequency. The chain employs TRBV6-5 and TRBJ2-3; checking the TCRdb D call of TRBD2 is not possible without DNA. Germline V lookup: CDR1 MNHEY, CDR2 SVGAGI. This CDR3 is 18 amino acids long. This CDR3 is CASSRGLAGGPSTDTQYF.

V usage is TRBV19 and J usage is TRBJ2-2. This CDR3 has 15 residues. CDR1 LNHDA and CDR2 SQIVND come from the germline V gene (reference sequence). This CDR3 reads CASRVRSPATGELFF.